These 22 T cell receptor beta chains were all obtained from the same sample, sequenced in a study of long-term antiretroviral therapy in people with HIV. Runs used v3.0 of the immunoSEQ assay and were done at survey level. Sequencing used immunoSEQ multiplex PCR; TCRdb keeps in-frame clones, though not all of them. The repertoire holds approximately 20,000 clones, with roughly 80% as singletons. Here the sequenced sample was unsorted PBMCs, taken 0.2 years after starting antiretroviral therapy. The receptors stem from a woman between 40 and 50 years old with HIV.

The rearrangement joins TRBV7-6 to TRBJ2-7, with D possibly matching TRBD2 (6 bases). Trimming took off 2 bases at V and 5 bases at J, with 16 bases between the two ends. The V gene's germline CDR1 is SGHVS and CDR2 FNYEAQ. There are 15 residues in the CDR3. The CDR3 reads CASSLIPEGVNEQYF. The CDR3 DNA reads as TGTGCCAGCAGCTTAATCCCGGAGGGAGTAAACGAGCAGTACTTC.

The chain links TRBV19 to TRBJ1-3; unclear D gene. Trimming took 7 bases from V and 0 from J, leaving 16 bases between them. Germline-derived CDR1 and CDR2 are LNHDA and SQIVND (reference sequence). CDR3 length: 16 amino acids. DNA of the CDR3: TGTGCCAGTAATGGGAACGGGAAGTCCTCTGGAAACACCATATATTTT. It yields the protein CASNGNGKSSGNTIYF.

This clone showed up just a few times. J is TRBJ1-2 and V is TRBV5-1; 10 bases fit TRBD1. The germline V gene has CDR1 SGHRS and CDR2 YFSETQ. The junction had 6 bases not matched to a gene; V was cut back by 4 bases and J by 6 bases. There are 14 residues in the CDR3. The CDR3 DNA follows: TGCGCCAGCAGCGAGGGGACAGGGGAGAATGGCTACACCTTC. Encoded protein: CASSEGTGENGYTF.

The rearrangement links TRBV19 to TRBJ2-6; TRBD1 is a possible D gene (6 bases). The V end was cut by 3 bases, the J end by 4 bases, with 10 bases between. The CDR3 loop spans 15 amino acids. Germline V gives CDR1 LNHDA, CDR2 SQIVND (reference sequence). The CDR3 reads CASSIEGVGANVLTF. In nucleotides, the CDR3 is TGTGCCAGTAGTATTGAGGGGGTGGGGGCCAACGTCCTGACTTTC.

V gene TRBV5-1 combines with J gene TRBJ2-5; 7 positions match TRBD2. Trimming cost V 9 bases and J 5 bases; bases outside gene matches: 16. This CDR3 is 15 amino acids long. From germline, CDR1 is SGHRS and CDR2 YFSETQ. The CDR3, as DNA: TGCGCCACCAGAGCAGTGGGAGGGCTTTTGGAGACCCAGTACTTC. Translation gives CATRAVGGLLETQYF.

V usage is TRBV4-3 and J usage is TRBJ2-1, with D possibly TRBD2 on 5 matching bases. Germline assignment: CDR1 LGHNA and CDR2 YSLEER. V lost 1 base and J 3 bases, leaving 10 bases between the germline ends. The CDR3 loop spans 15 amino acids. CDR3 coding DNA: TGCGCCAGCAGCCAAGGAGTAAGCGGCTACAATGAGCAGTTCTTC. The encoded protein is CASSQGVSGYNEQFF.

The genes are TRBV4-1 and TRBJ1-4; no reliable D call. V was clipped by 2 bases and J by 0 bases, with 10 bases between them. The CDR3 has 16 residues. CDR1 MGHRA and CDR2 YSYEKL come from the germline V gene. The CDR3 protein is CASSQNPAATNEKLFF. DNA of the CDR3: TGCGCCAGCAGCCAAAATCCAGCCGCAACTAATGAAAAACTGTTTTTT.

This rearrangement joins TRBV29-1 to TRBJ2-2, with D possibly being TRBD1 or TRBD2 (6 bases each). CDR1 and CDR2 from the germline V gene are SQVTM and ANQGSEA. Between the trimmed V and J ends, which lost 5 bases and 0 bases, there was a span of 13 bases. The CDR3 totals 15 residues. CDR3 in DNA: TGCAGCGTTCCAGTAAGGGGGGCGAACACCGGGGAGCTGTTTTTT. Translated, it gives CSVPVRGANTGELFF.

This clone has only a few counts. V is TRBV16 and J is TRBJ2-1; D perhaps matches TRBD2 (6 bases). V was trimmed by 4 bases and J by 0 bases, leaving 13 bases between them. The germline V gene encodes CDR1 KGHSY and CDR2 FQNENV. The CDR3 is 16 amino acids. CDR3 region: CASSLSAGGSYNEQFF. CDR3 coding DNA: TGTGCCAGCAGCCTTTCAGCGGGTGGCTCCTACAATGAGCAGTTCTTC.

This clone is a singleton in its sample. The rearrangement uses TRBV19 and TRBJ1-1; possibly TRBD1 for D (5 bases). Trimming took off 6 bases at V and 5 bases at J, with 16 bases between the two ends. There are 14 residues in the CDR3. Germline V gene lookup returns CDR1 LNHDA and CDR2 SQIVND (reference sequence). The CDR3 bases are TGTGCCAGTAGCTCCTTGGGGGGGAGGACTGAAGCTTTCTTT. Amino acid sequence: CASSSLGGRTEAFF.

The V gene is TRBV6-1, the J gene TRBJ2-7; 11 nucleotides agree with TRBD2. This CDR3 comprises 17 residues. Trimming removed 0 bases from V and 2 bases from J; junction bases left unmatched: 6. Germline loops: CDR1 MNHNS, CDR2 SASEGT. CDR3 DNA sequence: TGTGCCAGCAGTGAAGCGTTTGGGACTAGCGGCGCCTACGAGCAGTACTTC. Encoded protein: CASSEAFGTSGAYEQYF.

CDR3 protein: CASSIGWNTEAFF. The CDR3 region has the DNA TGTGCCAGTAGTATAGGCTGGAACACTGAAGCTTTCTTT. The chain recombines TRBV19 with TRBJ1-1; no firm D call. With 1 base removed from V and 1 base from J, the gap between germline ends came to 4 bases. Per germline, CDR1 LNHDA and CDR2 SQIVND (reference sequence). The CDR3 is 13 amino acids.

The V gene is TRBV7-2, the J gene TRBJ2-1; D is perhaps TRBD1 or TRBD2 (5 bases each). Germline loops: CDR1 SGHTA, CDR2 FQGNSA. The CDR3 consists of 16 residues. V shed 5 bases and J shed 3 bases, with 17 bases lying between them. This CDR3 reads CASSPLRGYIYNEQFF. The CDR3 DNA reads TGTGCCAGCAGCCCACTGAGGGGTTACATCTACAATGAGCAGTTCTTC.

V is TRBV19 and J is TRBJ2-7; TRBD2 might be the D (5 bases). The CDR3 is 12 residues long. In germline, CDR1 is LNHDA, CDR2 SQIVND (reference sequence). V shed 8 bases and J shed 7 bases, with 15 bases lying between them. The CDR3 bases are TGTGCCAGTCGCGGCCTCCGGGAAGAGCAGTACTTC. This translates into CASRGLREEQYF.

This clone was seen only a few times. This chain joins TRBV6-6 and TRBJ1-1, with D uncertain. This CDR3 contains 12 residues. Trimming pared 5 bases from V and 5 bases from J, leaving 9 bases between. Germline loops: CDR1 MNHNY, CDR2 SVGAGI (reference sequence). The CDR3 loop is CASSPLATEAFF. Here the CDR3 DNA reads TGTGCCAGCAGTCCACTGGCAACTGAAGCTTTCTTT.

The chain recombines TRBV30 with TRBJ1-3; 8 bases match TRBD1. The junction had 6 bases not matched to a gene; V was cut back by 1 base and J by 1 base. There are 16 residues in the CDR3. Per germline, CDR1 GTSNPN and CDR2 SVGIG (reference sequence). The CDR3 DNA is TGTGCCTGGAGTGCGACAGGGGCGACTTCTGGAAACACCATATATTTT. It translates to CAWSATGATSGNTIYF.

This clone appeared once. The chain uses TRBV2 and TRBJ2-1; 9 nucleotides agree with TRBD2. Germline CDR1 reads SNHLY; CDR2 reads FYNNEI. J gave up 10 bases and V 6 bases, and 19 bases lay outside the gene matches. CDR3 length: 17 residues. CDR3 in amino acids: CASSTKRRNRGREEQFF. The CDR3 bases are TGTGCCAGCAGCACAAAACGGCGGAATCGCGGGAGGGAGGAGCAGTTCTTC.

This clone is a singleton in its sample. This CDR3 is CASSPDRFEETQYF. Here the CDR3 DNA reads TGTGCCAGCAGCCCGGACAGATTCGAAGAGACCCAGTACTTC. This chain joins TRBV21-1 and TRBJ2-5; the table gives TRBD1 as D, unverified against the DNA. TRBV21-1 is shown as a pseudogene. The CDR3 contains 14 residues.

The genes are TRBV9 and TRBJ2-5; TRBD2 aligns across 9 bases. CDR1 and CDR2 (germline): SGDLS, YYNGEE. The CDR3 length is 17 residues. V lost 4 bases to trimming and J lost 5 bases; unmatched junction nucleotides: 15. Here the CDR3 DNA reads TGTGCCAGCAGCCCCCAAGGGCTAGCGGGGTCTTTCGAGACCCAGTACTTC. Its translation: CASSPQGLAGSFETQYF.

This sequence joins TRBV15 and TRBJ1-1; D is unclear. The CDR3 contains 16 residues. Trimming shortened V by 0 bases and J by 0 bases, and 11 bases separated the two germline ends. CDR1 LNHNV and CDR2 YYDKDF come from the germline V gene (reference sequence). CDR3 coding DNA: TGTGCCACCAGCAGAGATCCCGGGCGGGTGAACACTGAAGCTTTCTTT. This gives the protein CATSRDPGRVNTEAFF.

This chain's CDR3 is CASSIGQGMYTGELFF. The DNA of the CDR3 is TGTGCCAGCAGTATAGGACAGGGGATGTACACCGGGGAGCTGTTTTTT. This chain links TRBV5-6 with TRBJ2-2; the match to TRBD1 covers 9 bases. This CDR3 contains 16 residues. From germline, CDR1 is SGHDT and CDR2 YYEEEE. J gave up 3 bases and V 5 bases, and 8 bases lay outside the gene matches.

The chain couples TRBV11-3 to TRBJ2-7, with D unclear. The ends were cut back, 2 bases at V and 0 bases at J, with 11 bases in the middle. The V gene's germline CDR1 is SGHNT and CDR2 YENEEA. The CDR3 is 15 residues long. The CDR3 DNA reads as TGTGCCAGCAGCTTACAGGCCGACCCCTCCTACGAGCAGTACTTC. Translated, it gives CASSLQADPSYEQYF.